This T cell receptor (beta chain) is from a study of blood T cells in healthy people across ages. PCR was performed a second time for about 7 to 11 cycles using a sample-barcoded 5' primer and a J-beta primer mix. TCRdb ran MiXCR on the 5' RACE reads and lists one entry per CDR3 protein. Among about 1.5 million distinct CDR3 sequences listed, around 40% were seen once. Peripheral blood samples of 9 to 10 milliliters were drawn from each donor. The source is a woman in her late teens or twenties in good health. The sequenced sample consisted of blood.

CDR3 in DNA: TGTGCCAGCAGCGCGGGGGGGCCCCTCGAGCAGTACTTC. As protein: CASSAGGPLEQYF. The chain joins TRBV7-2 to TRBJ2-7; 9 bases line up with TRBD2. Germline CDR1 reads SGHTA; CDR2 reads FQGNSA. Trimming at V came to 5 bases and at J to 6 bases, leaving 5 bases not matched to a gene. This CDR3 is built from 13 residues. The whole variable domain, filled in from reference TRBV7-2 and TRBJ2-7, reads GAGVSQSPSNKVTEKGKDVELRCDPISGHTALYWYRQSLGQGLEFLIYFQGNSAPDKSGLPSDRFSAERTGGSVSTLTIQRTQQEDSAVYLCASSAGGPLEQYFGPGTRLTVT.